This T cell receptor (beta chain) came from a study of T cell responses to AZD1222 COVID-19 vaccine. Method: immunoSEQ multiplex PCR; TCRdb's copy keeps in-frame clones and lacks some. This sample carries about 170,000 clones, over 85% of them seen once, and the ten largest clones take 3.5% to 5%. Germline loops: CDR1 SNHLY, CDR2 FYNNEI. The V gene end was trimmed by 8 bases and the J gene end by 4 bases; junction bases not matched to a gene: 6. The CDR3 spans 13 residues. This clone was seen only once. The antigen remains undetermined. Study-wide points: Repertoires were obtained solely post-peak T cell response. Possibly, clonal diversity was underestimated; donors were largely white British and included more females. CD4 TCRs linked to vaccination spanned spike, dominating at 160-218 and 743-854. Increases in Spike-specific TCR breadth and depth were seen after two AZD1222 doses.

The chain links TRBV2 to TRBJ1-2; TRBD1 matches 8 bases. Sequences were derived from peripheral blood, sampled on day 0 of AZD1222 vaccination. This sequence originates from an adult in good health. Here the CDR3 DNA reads TGTGCCAGCGTGGACAGGGCCTTCTATGGCTACACCTTC. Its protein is CASVDRAFYGYTF.